This T cell receptor (beta chain) was sequenced in a study of blood T cell repertoires in COVID-19 (dated by TCRdb to the early 2020s). In terms of the full investigation: Recovered participants in ImmuneRACE Cohort 3 were defined as having two consecutive negative NP/OP PCR tests, clearance from a healthcare professional, or resolution of symptoms. Samples covering the acute and convalescent phases of COVID-19 were provided by collaborators in the United States, Italy and Spain. The material from the prospective study consisted of cDNA or gDNA derived from T cells, B-cell-depleted T cells, or PBMCs. Subjects who had been exposed to COVID-19, were actively infected with it, or had recovered from it provided the deeply sampled blood TCRbeta repertoires that made up the dataset. The repertoires were made available in a free public database intended to serve as a resource for research on the immune response to SARS-CoV-2. Samples were obtained from the ongoing ImmuneRACE study (first 160 participants) and from 950 to 1,500 subjects provided by 6 global collaborators. Nearly every sample came with metadata listing a de-identified subject ID, COVID-19 status, age in years and sex. HLA class I and class II types, where available, came from metadata supplied by the sample provider rather than from assay-based typing.

Findings and caveats that apply to the study as a whole: How much clinical and demographic metadata was included differed by source and by participant, and the metadata was provided uncurated.

Trimming removed 7 bases from V and 3 bases from J, leaving 13 bases between the germline ends. The CDR3 runs 13 residues from the cysteine to the phenylalanine. The read is trimmed to its CDR3 DNA, 39 bases read in frame from base 1. CDR1 and CDR2, looked up from the germline V gene, are MDHEN and SYDVKM. In the case of this clone: Its antigen is currently not known. Base qualities are not recorded, but no much larger clone differs from it by a single base.

Enrolling through a virtual design, the prospective study's participants ranged in age from about 18 to 89 years and lived across 24 United States geographic areas. Cohort assignment in the prospective study relied on participant-reported clinical history from a screening survey and a study questionnaire. In the prospective study, whole blood, serum and a nasopharyngeal or oropharyngeal swab were collected from each participant by mobile phlebotomists. Over a roughly 2-month period, participants in the prospective study had the option of providing additional blood draws and questionnaires. Blood samples from the prospective study were shipped frozen or at room temperature prior to DNA extraction. TCRbeta CDR3 regions were amplified from genomic DNA by means of the immunoSEQ Assay, a bias-controlled multiplex PCR. The study's own analysis went as follows. Within the assay, amplification of reference gene primers was used to estimate how many nucleated cells each sample contained. To quantify the absolute abundance of each unique TCRbeta CDR3 rearrangement, sequence reads were collapsed and filtered. For each sample, productive Simpson clonality was calculated as the square root of Simpson's diversity index across productive rearrangements. As stored in TCRdb, this immuneACCESS dataset retains in-frame rearrangements with V and J assigned. A fraction of the clones does not appear; measured against another copy, unresolved V genes explain less than half of the discrepancy, and the remainder lacks a known reason. Clonal size and the V and J genes are those of that table, whereas D and trimming came from the DNA. This sample lists 200,000 to 250,000 clones; 85% to 90% were detected once. The biggest ten clones account for over 3% of the sample.

The chain uses TRBV28 and TRBJ2-7; D gene: possibly TRBD2, on 6 matching bases. This clonotype was sampled from a woman aged 50 to 60 in a cohort exposed to, infected with or recovered from COVID-19 (not recorded which). Sequencing was done on a sample of PBMCs or T cells enriched from blood (not recorded which). In nucleotides, the sequence is TGTGCCAGCACTTTGGGGGGAGGCTACGAGCAGTACTTC. Its coded protein is CASTLGGGYEQYF.